These 10 T cell receptor beta chains were sequenced from one sample in a study of early T cells in non-severe SARS-CoV-2 infection. TCRdb ran MiXCR on the 5' RACE reads and lists one entry per CDR3 protein. The sample holds 75,000 or so distinct CDR3 sequences, approximately 10% seen once. The sample was whole blood, taken at baseline. All receptors come from an adult who was a healthcare worker with PCR-confirmed SARS-CoV-2 infection or an uninfected control (not recorded which).

This clonotype was found many times. The chain joins TRBV6-1 to TRBJ2-1; D remains ambiguous. This CDR3 is 13 amino acids long. Germline CDR1 MNHNS, CDR2 SASEGT. V lost 0 bases to trimming and J lost 8 bases, with 8 bases between them. CDR3 residues: CASSEATGDEQFF. The DNA of the CDR3 is TGTGCCAGCAGTGAAGCTACGGGCGATGAGCAGTTCTTC.

This clonotype was counted at least ten times. The V gene is TRBV20-1, the J gene TRBJ2-1; D remains ambiguous. Germline-derived CDR1 and CDR2 are DFQATT and SNEGSKA (reference sequence). This CDR3 contains 16 residues. The germline V and J ends were trimmed by 1 base and 0 bases, with 13 bases remaining between them. As DNA, the CDR3 is TGCAGTGCTAGAGTTGTCGACGCGAGCTCCTACAATGAGCAGTTCTTC. It yields the protein CSARVVDASSYNEQFF.

This clonotype was observed many times. V and J are TRBV5-1 and TRBJ2-6, with D possibly TRBD1 on 6 matching bases. V was shortened by 4 bases and J by 0 bases, with 14 bases between the two germline ends. The CDR3 extends over 17 amino acids. Germline CDR1 SGHRS, CDR2 YFSETQ. CDR3 DNA: TGCGCCAGCAGCCAGGGACACCAAGTCTCTGGGGCCAACGTCCTGACTTTC. Its translation: CASSQGHQVSGANVLTF. Drawing the rest from reference TRBV5-1 and TRBJ2-6, the complete variable domain is KAGVTQTPRYLIKTRGQQVTLSCSPISGHRSVSWYQQTPGQGLQFLFEYFSETQRNKGNFPGRFSGRQFSNSRSEMNVSTLELGDSALYLCASSQGHQVSGANVLTFGAGSRLTVL.

This chain connects TRBV18 to TRBJ2-5, with 8 bases fitting TRBD2. The CDR3 has 14 residues. Germline V gene sequence: CDR1 KGHSH, CDR2 LQKENI. Trimming at V came to 3 bases and at J to 2 bases, leaving 2 bases not matched to a gene. CDR3 amino acids: CASSPGLVQETQYF. The CDR3 DNA reads as TGTGCCAGCTCACCGGGACTAGTTCAAGAGACCCAGTACTTC. Looking up the rest from reference TRBV18 and TRBJ2-5 gives the full variable domain: NAGVMQNPRHLVRRRGQEARLRCSPMKGHSHVYWYRQLPEEGLKFMVYLQKENIIDESGMPKERFSAEFPKEGPSILRIQQVVRGDSAAYFCASSPGLVQETQYFGPGTRLLVL.

This clonotype was detected only a few times. The chain links TRBV6-1 to TRBJ2-7; TRBD2 agrees at 7 bases. Germline CDR1 reads MNHNS; CDR2 reads SASEGT. The CDR3 has 15 residues. Losses at the gene ends were 1 base for V and 2 bases for J; bases not matched to a gene: 5. In nucleotides, the CDR3 is TGTGCCAGCAGTGAAGGGGCGGGGGATACCTACGAGCAGTACTTC. The encoded protein is CASSEGAGDTYEQYF.

The chain combines TRBV9 with TRBJ2-7; D is tentatively TRBD1 or TRBD2 (5 bases each). CDR1 and CDR2 from the germline V gene are SGDLS and YYNGEE. The length of the CDR3 is 15 residues. The V and J ends lost 2 bases and 0 bases respectively, with 12 bases between them. The CDR3 here is CASSVGTASSYEQYF. The DNA for the CDR3 is TGTGCCAGCAGCGTCGGGACGGCTAGCTCCTACGAGCAGTACTTC.

This clonotype was counted between two and nine times. The gene calls are TRBV5-6 and TRBJ1-1; D ambiguous. Germline V gives CDR1 SGHDT, CDR2 YYEEEE. This CDR3 has 11 residues. V was pared by 2 bases and J by 7 bases, with 6 bases between. CDR3 DNA: TGTGCCAGCAGCTTAGTAAGTGAAGCTTTCTTT. Its translation: CASSLVSEAFF.

This clonotype was recorded many times. The chain recombines TRBV11-2 with TRBJ2-2; tentative D call: TRBD1 (5 bases). The CDR3 extends over 14 amino acids. Trimming shortened V by 5 bases and J by 1 base, and 8 bases separated the two germline ends. Per the germline V gene, CDR1 is SGHAT and CDR2 is FQNNGV. The CDR3 nucleotides read TGTGCCAGCAGCCGACAGAGGAACACCGGGGAGCTGTTTTTT. Its protein is CASSRQRNTGELFF.

The V and J genes are TRBV5-5 and TRBJ2-3, with 10 bases lining up with TRBD1. Per germline, CDR1 SGHKS and CDR2 YYEKEE (reference sequence). This CDR3 comprises 16 residues. The V gene end was trimmed by 4 bases and the J gene end by 2 bases; junction bases not matched to a gene: 7. For the CDR3, the DNA is TGTGCCAGCAGCCAGAAGGGACAGGGGCTCACAGATACGCAGTATTTT. Protein product: CASSQKGQGLTDTQYF.

In its sample, this clonotype was seen a few times. The chain recombines TRBV29-1 with TRBJ2-3, with 12 bases lining up with TRBD2. The CDR3 covers 15 residues. CDR1 and CDR2 (germline): SQVTM, ANQGSEA. V lost 5 bases and J lost 2; bases outside the gene matches: 5. The CDR3 nucleotides read TGCAGCGTTTGGACTAGCGGGGCCGTCACAGATACGCAGTATTTT. Encoded protein: CSVWTSGAVTDTQYF.